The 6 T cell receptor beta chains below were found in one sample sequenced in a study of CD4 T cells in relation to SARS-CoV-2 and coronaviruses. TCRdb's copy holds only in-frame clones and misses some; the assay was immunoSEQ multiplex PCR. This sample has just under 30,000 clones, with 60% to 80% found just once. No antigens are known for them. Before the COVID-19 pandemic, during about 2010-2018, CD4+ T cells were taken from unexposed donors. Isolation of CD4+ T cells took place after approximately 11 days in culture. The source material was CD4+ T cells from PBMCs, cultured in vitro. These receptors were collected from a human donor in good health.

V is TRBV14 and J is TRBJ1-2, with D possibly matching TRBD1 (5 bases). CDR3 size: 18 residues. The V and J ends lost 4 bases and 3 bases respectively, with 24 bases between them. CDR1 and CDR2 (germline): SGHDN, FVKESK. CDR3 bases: TGTGCCAGCAGCCGAGAAACTTGGGGCCCGGGGTCTCACTATGGCTACACCTTC. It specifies CASSRETWGPGSHYGYTF.

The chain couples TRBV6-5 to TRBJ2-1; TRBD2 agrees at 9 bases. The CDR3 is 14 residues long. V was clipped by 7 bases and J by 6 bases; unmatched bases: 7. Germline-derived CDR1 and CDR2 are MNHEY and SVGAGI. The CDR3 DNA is TGTGCCAGCACCCCGAGCGGGGGGCTCAATGAGCAGTTCTTC. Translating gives CASTPSGGLNEQFF.

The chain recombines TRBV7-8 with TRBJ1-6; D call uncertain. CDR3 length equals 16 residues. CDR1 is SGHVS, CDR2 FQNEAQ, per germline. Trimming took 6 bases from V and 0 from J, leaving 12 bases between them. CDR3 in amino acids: CASRPTPSSYNSPLHF. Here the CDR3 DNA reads TGTGCCAGCAGACCCACACCGAGCTCCTATAATTCACCCCTCCACTTT.

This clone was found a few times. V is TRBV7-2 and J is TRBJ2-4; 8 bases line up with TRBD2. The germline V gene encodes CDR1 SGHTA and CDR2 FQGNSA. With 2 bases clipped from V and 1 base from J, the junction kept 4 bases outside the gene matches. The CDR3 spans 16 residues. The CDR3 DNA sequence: TGTGCCAGCAGCTTATCGGGGGGGCCCGCCAAAAACATTCAGTACTTC. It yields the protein CASSLSGGPAKNIQYF.

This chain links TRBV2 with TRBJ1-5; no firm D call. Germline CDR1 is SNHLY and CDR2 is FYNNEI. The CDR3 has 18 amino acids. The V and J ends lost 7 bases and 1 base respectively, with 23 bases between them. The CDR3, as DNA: TGTGCCAGCACGCTCAGCCCGCCGTTCCAGGCGAGCAATCAGCCCCAGCATTTT. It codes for CASTLSPPFQASNQPQHF.

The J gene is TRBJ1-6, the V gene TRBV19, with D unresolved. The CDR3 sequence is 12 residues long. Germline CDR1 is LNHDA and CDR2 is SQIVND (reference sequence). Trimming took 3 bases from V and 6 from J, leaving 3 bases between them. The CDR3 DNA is TGTGCCAGTAGTATTGTTAATTCACCCCTCCACTTT. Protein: CASSIVNSPLHF.